A selection of T cell receptor beta chains follows, all from one sample in a study of cytomegalovirus exposure and HLA in healthy donors. This table comes from immunoSEQ multiplex PCR, and its TCRdb copy is limited to in-frame clones, with some not included. The sample has around 130,000 clones, under 85% seen once. Sequenced material: PBMCs. These TCRs come from a man younger than 35 in good health and CMV-seropositive. CDR3s include the opening cysteine and the closing phenylalanine or tryptophan. The D gene is left open where the match is weak. The size field is filled for only some rows; it gives once, few, many or a size class.

TRBV27,NA,TRBJ2-5,TRBD1,CASQGVEETQYF,TGTGCCAGTCAGGGGGTAGAAGAGACCCAGTACTTC
TRBV19,NA,TRBJ1-1,NA,CASKRRADDTEAFF,TGTGCCAGTAAGAGGAGGGCGGATGACACTGAAGCTTTCTTT
TRBV6-5,NA,TRBJ2-7,TRBD1,CATRIHRGTTYEQYF,TGTGCCACCAGAATCCACAGGGGGACGACCTACGAGCAGTACTTC
TRBV6-6,few,TRBJ2-7,TRBD1,CASSYSPGQRYEQYF,TGTGCCAGCAGTTATTCACCGGGACAGCGCTACGAGCAGTACTTC
TRBV27,NA,TRBJ1-2,NA,CASSLKPGTHYGYTF,TGTGCCAGCAGTTTAAAGCCCGGGACACACTATGGCTACACCTTC
TRBV11-1,NA,TRBJ1-1,NA,CASSLTGQSEAFF,TGTGCCAGCAGCCTTACAGGGCAGAGTGAAGCTTTCTTT
TRBV25-1,few,TRBJ2-3,TRBD2,CASSTSGASTDTQYF,TGTGCCAGCAGTACTAGCGGGGCTAGCACAGATACGCAGTATTTT
TRBV30,NA,TRBJ1-2,TRBD1,CAWSPGGTLYGYTF,TGTGCCTGGAGTCCAGGGGGAACTCTCTATGGCTACACCTTC
TRBV5-6,NA,TRBJ2-7,NA,CASSSAGWGSYEQYF,TGTGCCAGCAGCTCTGCGGGTTGGGGCTCCTACGAGCAGTACTTC
TRBV25-1,few,TRBJ1-2,TRBD1,CASSRTGRANYGYTF,TGTGCCAGCAGTCGGACAGGCCGAGCTAACTATGGCTACACCTTC
TRBV27,NA,TRBJ2-2,TRBD2,CASLGGALANTGELFF,TGTGCCAGCCTCGGGGGGGCGTTGGCGAACACCGGGGAGCTGTTTTTT
TRBV7-6,NA,TRBJ1-4,NA,CASSSPEDEKLFF,TGTGCCAGCAGCTCACCGGAGGATGAAAAACTGTTTTTT
TRBV2,NA,TRBJ1-2,NA,CAGVYGYTF,TGTGCGGGAGTCTATGGCTACACCTTC
TRBV11-2,NA,TRBJ2-5,TRBD1,CASSLLLTLTGKETQYF,TGTGCCAGCAGCTTACTGTTAACCCTGACAGGGAAGGAGACCCAGTACTTC
TRBV27,few,TRBJ1-2,NA,CASSLSARYSLHYGYTF,TGTGCCAGCAGTTTATCGGCTCGGTATAGCCTTCACTATGGCTACACCTTC
TRBV5-4,NA,TRBJ2-7,NA,CASSQELAEHYEQYF,TGTGCCAGCAGCCAAGAATTGGCCGAACATTACGAGCAGTACTTC
TRBV5-1,NA,TRBJ2-5,TRBD2,CASSLDGAGVRETQYF,TGCGCCAGCAGCTTGGATGGGGCGGGGGTAAGAGAAACCCAGTACTTC
TRBV2,NA,TRBJ1-2,NA,CASSEGDFNYGYTF,TGTGCCAGCAGTGAAGGTGACTTCAACTATGGCTACACCTTC
TRBV11-2,once,TRBJ2-1,NA,CASSRSPSSYNEQFF,TGTGCCAGCAGTCGTTCCCCGAGCTCCTACAATGAGCAGTTCTTC
TRBV7-9,NA,TRBJ2-1,TRBD2,CASSLWDGLAGRSNEQFF,TGTGCCAGCAGCTTATGGGACGGACTAGCGGGACGGAGCAATGAGCAGTTCTTC
TRBV19,few,TRBJ1-2,NA,CASRQGLGYGYTF,TGTGCCAGTAGACAGGGCCTTGGCTATGGCTACACCTTC
TRBV19,NA,TRBJ2-7,TRBD2,CASKDSGRKPSYEQYF,TGTGCCAGTAAGGATAGCGGGAGGAAGCCTTCCTACGAGCAGTACTTC
TRBV28,NA,TRBJ1-3,TRBD1,CASSLWGQGGNTIYF,TGTGCCAGCAGTTTATGGGGACAGGGTGGAAACACCATATATTTT
TRBV28,few,TRBJ1-5,NA,CASSSPGSNQPQHF,TGTGCCAGCAGTTCCCCAGGGAGCAATCAGCCCCAGCATTTT
TRBV2,NA,TRBJ2-4,NA,CASSELGQTKNIQYF,TGTGCCAGCAGTGAATTAGGACAGACCAAAAACATTCAGTACTTC
TRBV5-1,NA,TRBJ2-3,NA,CASSLLASVGTDTQYF,TGCGCCAGCAGCTTGCTAGCTAGCGTGGGCACAGATACGCAGTATTTT
TRBV4-1,NA,TRBJ2-4,NA,CASSQERLGTGAKNIQYF,TGCGCCAGCAGCCAAGAGCGCCTCGGAACGGGGGCCAAAAACATTCAGTACTTC
TRBV6-5,NA,TRBJ1-2,TRBD1,CASIGQVPYGYTF,TGTGCCAGCATCGGACAGGTACCCTATGGCTACACCTTC
TRBV27,few,TRBJ2-7,NA,CASSLFGQGGPYEQYF,TGTGCCAGCAGTTTATTTGGGCAGGGGGGCCCCTACGAGCAGTACTTC
TRBV10-1,NA,TRBJ1-1,NA,CASSENRGVGNTEAFF,TGCGCCAGCAGTGAAAACCGGGGAGTAGGGAACACTGAAGCTTTCTTT
TRBV27,NA,TRBJ1-2,TRBD1,CASSFGRQGRYGYTF,TGTGCCAGCAGTTTCGGTCGACAGGGCCGCTATGGCTACACCTTC
TRBV13,NA,TRBJ1-1,TRBD1,CASNKGRGQVNTEAFF,TGTGCCAGCAATAAAGGCAGGGGGCAGGTGAACACTGAAGCTTTCTTT
TRBV30,NA,TRBJ1-2,TRBD1,CAWSTPGGVYGYTF,TGTGCCTGGAGTACTCCAGGGGGCGTCTATGGCTACACCTTC
TRBV10-3,NA,TRBJ2-2,TRBD2,CAISDLAGGKNTGELFF,TGTGCCATCAGTGACCTAGCGGGAGGAAAGAACACCGGGGAGCTGTTTTTT
TRBV28,NA,TRBJ2-7,NA,CASSFLGDTYEQYF,TGTGCCAGCAGTTTCCTAGGGGACACCTACGAGCAGTACTTC
TRBV7-9,NA,TRBJ2-6,NA,CASSLGGSGANGLTF,TGTGCCAGCAGCTTAGGGGGATCTGGGGCCAACGGCCTGACTTTC
TRBV28,once,TRBJ1-1,TRBD1,CASSGATGRNTEAFF,TGTGCCAGCAGTGGAGCGACAGGGAGAAACACTGAAGCTTTCTTT
TRBV11-2,NA,TRBJ1-5,NA,CASSLLGNQPQHF,TGTGCCAGCAGCTTACTAGGCAATCAGCCCCAGCATTTT
TRBV27,NA,TRBJ1-1,TRBD1,CASSPGQKNTEAFF,TGTGCCAGCAGCCCGGGACAGAAGAACACTGAAGCTTTCTTT
TRBV5-1,few,TRBJ1-6,NA,CASSPDSHSGGRSYNSPLHF,TGCGCCAGCAGCCCAGACAGTCATTCTGGGGGCAGGTCCTATAATTCACCCCTCCACTTT
TRBV13,NA,TRBJ2-7,TRBD1,CASSSGDSLYEQYF,TGTGCCAGCAGCTCTGGGGACAGCCTCTACGAGCAGTACTTC
TRBV6-5,NA,TRBJ1-2,NA,CASHSEGAWGYTF,TGTGCCAGCCATTCCGAAGGGGCTTGGGGCTACACCTTC
TRBV6-5,NA,TRBJ1-2,TRBD1,CASRSAGQINYGYTF,TGTGCCAGCAGATCCGCGGGACAGATAAACTATGGCTACACCTTC
TRBV6-5,NA,TRBJ2-7,NA,CASSYSGSSYEQYF,TGTGCCAGCAGTTACTCTGGGAGTTCCTACGAGCAGTACTTC
TRBV29-1,NA,TRBJ1-1,NA,CSASHSLNTEAFF,TGCAGCGCTTCGCACAGTCTGAACACTGAAGCTTTCTTT
TRBV27,NA,TRBJ2-7,TRBD1,CASSPGQQGYEQYF,TGTGCCAGCAGCCCGGGACAGCAGGGCTACGAGCAGTACTTC
TRBV9,NA,TRBJ2-7,TRBD2,CASSGGTSGMYEQYF,TGTGCCAGCAGCGGCGGGACTAGCGGGATGTACGAGCAGTACTTC
TRBV5-4,NA,TRBJ1-2,TRBD1,CASSPGQGTYGYTF,TGTGCCAGCAGCCCGGGACAGGGTACTTATGGCTACACCTTC
TRBV25-1,NA,TRBJ2-3,TRBD2,CASSGGLATDTQYF,TGTGCCAGCAGTGGAGGACTAGCAACAGATACGCAGTATTTT
TRBV6-1,NA,TRBJ2-7,NA,CASSEGGQARGRHEQYF,TGTGCCAGCAGTGAAGGGGGGCAGGCTCGGGGTCGTCACGAGCAGTACTTC
TRBV11-2,NA,TRBJ2-1,TRBD2,CASSYGLAGRNSYNEQFF,TGTGCCAGCAGCTACGGACTAGCGGGGAGAAACTCCTACAATGAGCAGTTCTTC
TRBV6-4,NA,TRBJ2-6,NA,CASSEFYWTAGANGLTF,TGTGCCAGCAGTGAATTTTATTGGACGGCTGGGGCCAACGGCCTGACTTTC
TRBV27,NA,TRBJ2-7,NA,CASSLGHLIVYEQYF,TGTGCCAGCAGTTTAGGCCATCTGATTGTCTACGAGCAGTACTTC
TRBV6-6,NA,TRBJ2-5,TRBD2,CASSPTSGGAETQYF,TGTGCCAGCAGCCCCACTAGCGGGGGGGCAGAGACCCAGTACTTC
TRBV6-6,NA,TRBJ2-5,NA,CASSYSWGVSEETQYF,TGTGCCAGCAGTTACTCGTGGGGAGTGAGCGAAGAGACCCAGTACTTC